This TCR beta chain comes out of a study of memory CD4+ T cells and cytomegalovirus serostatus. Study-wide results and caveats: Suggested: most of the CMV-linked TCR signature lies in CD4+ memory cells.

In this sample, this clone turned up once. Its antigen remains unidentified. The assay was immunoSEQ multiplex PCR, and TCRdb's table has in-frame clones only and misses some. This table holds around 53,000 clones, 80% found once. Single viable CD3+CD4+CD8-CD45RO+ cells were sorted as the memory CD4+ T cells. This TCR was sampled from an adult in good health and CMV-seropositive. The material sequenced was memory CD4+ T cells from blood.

The CDR3 protein is CASSQDFAGHSGANVLTF. The DNA for the CDR3 is TGCGCCAGCAGCCAAGATTTCGCGGGGCACTCTGGGGCCAACGTCCTGACTTTC. This sequence joins TRBV4-3 and TRBJ2-6, with D possibly being TRBD2 (6 bases). Germline-derived CDR1 and CDR2 are LGHNA and YSLEER. V lost 0 bases, J lost 0 bases, and 12 bases lay in between. The CDR3 loop spans 18 amino acids.